The rows below give T cell receptor beta chains drawn from one sample of a study of CD4 T cells in relation to SARS-CoV-2 and coronaviruses. Antigens for these TCRs are unknown. Here immunoSEQ multiplex PCR was the method, and the copy in TCRdb shows in-frame clones only, minus some. The sample records tens of thousands of clones, about 80% being singletons. The sequenced material came from memory CD4+ T cells from PBMCs, cultured in vitro. These receptors were taken from an adult with COVID-19. CDR3s include the opening cysteine and the closing phenylalanine or tryptophan. Each record gives: clone size, D gene, J gene, V gene, CDR3 protein, CDR3 DNA. The D gene is left open where the match is weak. Only part of the rows carry a size: once, few, many, or a class if the clone is expanded.

clone size: NA
D gene: TRBD1
J gene: TRBJ2-7
V gene: TRBV11-2
CDR3 protein: CASSLVPGQGLGEQYF
CDR3 DNA: TGTGCCAGCAGCTTAGTCCCGGGACAGGGTTTGGGAGAGCAGTACTTC

clone size: NA
D gene: TRBD2
J gene: TRBJ2-7
V gene: TRBV2
CDR3 protein: CASRPEGAGGGEQYF
CDR3 DNA: TGTGCCAGCAGACCTGAGGGAGCGGGAGGTGGCGAGCAGTACTTC

clone size: NA
D gene: TRBD2
J gene: TRBJ2-1
V gene: TRBV2
CDR3 protein: CASSEAWTSGQGEQFF
CDR3 DNA: TGTGCCAGCAGTGAAGCCTGGACTAGCGGGCAGGGTGAGCAGTTCTTC

clone size: NA
D gene: NA
J gene: TRBJ1-2
V gene: TRBV25-1
CDR3 protein: CASSEFEEDGYTF
CDR3 DNA: TGTGCCAGCAGTGAATTTGAAGAGGATGGCTACACCTTC

clone size: once
D gene: TRBD2
J gene: TRBJ2-3
V gene: TRBV29-1
CDR3 protein: CSVGTTTDTQYF
CDR3 DNA: TGCAGCGTCGGGACTACTACAGATACGCAGTATTTT

clone size: NA
D gene: NA
J gene: TRBJ1-3
V gene: TRBV30
CDR3 protein: CAWSQTFSGNTIYF
CDR3 DNA: TGTGCCTGGAGTCAGACTTTTTCTGGAAACACCATATATTTT

clone size: few
D gene: NA
J gene: TRBJ1-5
V gene: TRBV2
CDR3 protein: CASSDRQANNQPQHF
CDR3 DNA: TGTGCCAGCAGTGATCGGCAGGCTAACAATCAGCCCCAGCATTTT

clone size: NA
D gene: NA
J gene: TRBJ1-5
V gene: TRBV6-6
CDR3 protein: CASTGFNQPQHF
CDR3 DNA: TGTGCCAGCACAGGGTTCAATCAGCCCCAGCATTTT

clone size: NA
D gene: NA
J gene: TRBJ2-7
V gene: TRBV6-5
CDR3 protein: CASRGGQGFFEQYF
CDR3 DNA: TGTGCCAGCCGGGGGGGACAGGGATTCTTCGAGCAGTACTTC

clone size: NA
D gene: NA
J gene: TRBJ2-7
V gene: TRBV21-1
CDR3 protein: CASSKKWLAGGRTYEQYF
CDR3 DNA: TGTGCCAGCAGCAAAAAGTGGCTAGCGGGAGGGCGGACCTACGAGCAGTACTTC

clone size: NA
D gene: NA
J gene: TRBJ2-7
V gene: TRBV3-1/TRBV3-2
CDR3 protein: CASSQVGLYEQYF
CDR3 DNA: TGTGCCAGCAGCCAAGTCGGCCTTTACGAGCAGTACTTC

clone size: NA
D gene: TRBD2
J gene: TRBJ2-2
V gene: TRBV25-1
CDR3 protein: CASTVAGGTGELFF
CDR3 DNA: TGTGCCAGCACCGTAGCGGGAGGTACCGGGGAGCTGTTTTTT

clone size: NA
D gene: NA
J gene: TRBJ2-3
V gene: TRBV28
CDR3 protein: CASSFTPTKTMGTQYF
CDR3 DNA: TGTGCCAGCAGTTTTACCCCTACGAAAACTATGGGTACGCAGTATTTT

clone size: NA
D gene: TRBD2
J gene: TRBJ2-7
V gene: TRBV28
CDR3 protein: CASISGTRGYEQYF
CDR3 DNA: TGTGCCAGCATCTCCGGGACTAGGGGCTACGAGCAGTACTTC

clone size: NA
D gene: TRBD2
J gene: TRBJ2-2
V gene: TRBV4-3
CDR3 protein: CASSGLAGGGELFF
CDR3 DNA: TGCGCCAGCAGCGGTCTAGCGGGAGGCGGGGAGCTGTTTTTT

clone size: NA
D gene: NA
J gene: TRBJ2-7
V gene: TRBV7-2
CDR3 protein: CASSPLRGNQGVQQYF
CDR3 DNA: TGTGCCAGCAGTCCATTACGGGGGAACCAAGGGGTTCAGCAGTACTTC

clone size: NA
D gene: TRBD2
J gene: TRBJ2-7
V gene: TRBV19
CDR3 protein: CASSSLPGLRSSYEQYF
CDR3 DNA: TGTGCCAGTAGTTCCCTGCCGGGACTAAGAAGTTCCTACGAGCAGTACTTC

clone size: NA
D gene: NA
J gene: TRBJ2-1
V gene: TRBV2
CDR3 protein: CASSEETGVGEQFF
CDR3 DNA: TGTGCCAGCAGTGAAGAGACAGGCGTTGGGGAGCAGTTCTTC

clone size: few
D gene: TRBD1
J gene: TRBJ2-5
V gene: TRBV10-1
CDR3 protein: CASSPWTGGVETQYF
CDR3 DNA: TGCGCCAGCAGTCCCTGGACAGGGGGCGTGGAGACCCAGTACTTC

clone size: NA
D gene: NA
J gene: TRBJ2-1
V gene: TRBV27
CDR3 protein: CASSLSGRGRYNEQFF
CDR3 DNA: TGTGCCAGCAGTTTATCGGGCAGGGGCAGGTACAATGAGCAGTTCTTC

clone size: NA
D gene: TRBD2
J gene: TRBJ2-1
V gene: TRBV27
CDR3 protein: CASSLTGLAGGMGNEQFF
CDR3 DNA: TGTGCCAGCAGTTTAACGGGACTAGCGGGAGGGATGGGTAATGAGCAGTTCTTC

clone size: NA
D gene: NA
J gene: TRBJ2-1
V gene: TRBV19
CDR3 protein: CASSIQENYNEQFF
CDR3 DNA: TGTGCCAGTAGTATCCAGGAAAACTACAATGAGCAGTTCTTC

clone size: NA
D gene: NA
J gene: TRBJ2-6
V gene: TRBV4-1
CDR3 protein: CASSQNPGRFSGANVLTF
CDR3 DNA: TGCGCCAGCAGCCAGAACCCGGGACGGTTCTCTGGGGCCAACGTCCTGACTTTC

clone size: NA
D gene: TRBD2
J gene: TRBJ2-3
V gene: TRBV20-1
CDR3 protein: CSASGLAGGRDTQYF
CDR3 DNA: TGCAGTGCTAGTGGACTAGCGGGAGGTCGAGATACGCAGTATTTT

clone size: NA
D gene: TRBD2
J gene: TRBJ2-5
V gene: TRBV24-1
CDR3 protein: CATSVAGVPGETQYF
CDR3 DNA: TGTGCCACCAGTGTAGCGGGAGTCCCGGGAGAGACCCAGTACTTC

clone size: few
D gene: NA
J gene: TRBJ2-3
V gene: TRBV27
CDR3 protein: CASSARDGSTDTQYF
CDR3 DNA: TGTGCCAGCAGTGCCCGGGACGGAAGCACAGATACGCAGTATTTT

clone size: once
D gene: NA
J gene: TRBJ2-5
V gene: TRBV29-1
CDR3 protein: CSVEGGGTGWETQYF
CDR3 DNA: TGCAGCGTTGAAGGGGGGGGCACGGGGTGGGAGACCCAGTACTTC

clone size: NA
D gene: NA
J gene: TRBJ1-6
V gene: TRBV5-1
CDR3 protein: CASSLEDSGLGSPLHF
CDR3 DNA: TGCGCCAGCAGCTTGGAGGACTCGGGACTTGGGTCACCCCTCCACTTT

clone size: NA
D gene: TRBD1
J gene: TRBJ2-2
V gene: TRBV29-1
CDR3 protein: CSADRGATNTGELFF
CDR3 DNA: TGCAGCGCGGACAGGGGGGCGACGAACACCGGGGAGCTGTTTTTT

clone size: NA
D gene: NA
J gene: TRBJ2-5
V gene: TRBV5-6
CDR3 protein: CASSLRETQYF
CDR3 DNA: TGTGCCAGCAGCTTGAGGGAGACCCAGTACTTC

clone size: NA
D gene: TRBD1
J gene: TRBJ1-6
V gene: TRBV5-1
CDR3 protein: CASSLGQGGNSPLHF
CDR3 DNA: TGCGCCAGCAGCTTGGGACAGGGAGGGAATTCACCCCTCCACTTT

clone size: few
D gene: TRBD1
J gene: TRBJ1-2
V gene: TRBV28
CDR3 protein: CASKGQTLLYGYTF
CDR3 DNA: TGTGCCAGCAAGGGACAGACCTTACTCTATGGCTACACCTTC

clone size: NA
D gene: TRBD2
J gene: TRBJ2-3
V gene: TRBV7-9
CDR3 protein: CASSPAPTSVHTDTQYF
CDR3 DNA: TGTGCCAGCAGCCCTGCCCCAACTAGCGTTCACACAGATACGCAGTATTTT

clone size: NA
D gene: TRBD1
J gene: TRBJ1-2
V gene: TRBV29-1
CDR3 protein: CSVARDRYYGYTF
CDR3 DNA: TGCAGCGTTGCACGGGACAGGTACTATGGCTACACCTTC

clone size: NA
D gene: TRBD1
J gene: TRBJ2-1
V gene: TRBV2
CDR3 protein: CASSLQGSSSYNEQFF
CDR3 DNA: TGTGCCAGCAGTTTACAGGGGTCCAGCTCCTACAATGAGCAGTTCTTC

clone size: NA
D gene: NA
J gene: TRBJ2-1
V gene: TRBV28
CDR3 protein: CASSPGPAINEQFF
CDR3 DNA: TGTGCCAGCAGTCCGGGACCGGCCATCAATGAGCAGTTCTTC

clone size: once
D gene: NA
J gene: TRBJ2-3
V gene: TRBV13
CDR3 protein: CATHGRQDTDTQYF
CDR3 DNA: TGTGCCACCCACGGCAGACAGGACACAGATACGCAGTATTTT

clone size: NA
D gene: NA
J gene: TRBJ2-3
V gene: TRBV29-1
CDR3 protein: CSVGISTDTQYF
CDR3 DNA: TGCAGCGTTGGTATAAGCACAGATACGCAGTATTTT

clone size: NA
D gene: NA
J gene: TRBJ1-2
V gene: TRBV28
CDR3 protein: CASSSPRGANTNYGYTF
CDR3 DNA: TGTGCCAGCAGTTCCCCGAGGGGGGCTAACACTAACTATGGCTACACCTTC

clone size: NA
D gene: NA
J gene: TRBJ1-1
V gene: TRBV6-6
CDR3 protein: CASRRVLNTEAFF
CDR3 DNA: TGTGCCAGCAGACGCGTCCTTAACACTGAAGCTTTCTTT

clone size: NA
D gene: NA
J gene: TRBJ1-2
V gene: TRBV21-1
CDR3 protein: CASSKEGPRHIPAPF
CDR3 DNA: TGTGCCAGCAGCAAAGAAGGCCCCAGACACATACCAGCCCCCTTC